The 8 T cell receptor beta chains below all came from one sample that was sequenced in a study of T-cell reconstitution after alpha-beta-depleted transplantation in children. Unique molecular identifiers featured in how the TCRbeta library was prepared. TCRdb analysed the PCR reads with MiXCR anew, one entry per CDR3 protein. The sample holds some 250,000 distinct CDR3 sequences, 9.5% to 15% seen once. The sample in question was PBMCs from the stem cell graft donor, obtained from the stem cell graft. The source is a human donor who donated a stem cell graft to a child with acute lymphoblastic leukemia.

This clonotype was found many times. The chain joins TRBV6-1 to TRBJ1-1; D is possibly TRBD1 (5 bases). Per the germline V gene, CDR1 is MNHNS and CDR2 is SASEGT. The CDR3 loop spans 14 amino acids. V was clipped by 6 bases and J by 5 bases, with 16 bases between them. Here the CDR3 reads CASRDGQRRTEAFF. CDR3 coding DNA: TGTGCCAGCAGGGATGGACAAAGGAGGACTGAAGCTTTCTTT.

This clonotype was observed at least ten times. This chain uses TRBV5-1 with TRBJ2-3; D is unresolved. From germline, CDR1 is SGHRS and CDR2 YFSETQ. Trimming cost V 0 bases and J 2 bases, with 13 bases left between them. This CDR3 contains 16 residues. CDR3 nucleotides: TGCGCCAGCAGCTTGGGGAACGGGTATTCCACAGATACGCAGTATTTT. Protein: CASSLGNGYSTDTQYF. Variable domain in full (rest from reference TRBV5-1 and TRBJ2-3): KAGVTQTPRYLIKTRGQQVTLSCSPISGHRSVSWYQQTPGQGLQFLFEYFSETQRNKGNFPGRFSGRQFSNSRSEMNVSTLELGDSALYLCASSLGNGYSTDTQYFGPGTRLTVL.

This clonotype was detected ten times or more. The V call is TRBV6-2 or TRBV6-3, the J call TRBJ1-2, with D maybe TRBD1 (5 bases). The CDR3 is 15 amino acids. Germline CDR1 and CDR2: MNHEY and SVGEGT. Trimming took 2 bases from V and 4 from J, leaving 14 bases between them. CDR3 in DNA: TGTGCCAGCAGTTACCAGGGACGGAGCCTCTATGGCTACACCTTC. Its protein product is CASSYQGRSLYGYTF.

This clonotype has at least ten counts. This chain joins TRBV4-3 and TRBJ2-2; maybe TRBD1 (6 bases). The CDR3 consists of 14 residues. The ends were cut back, 2 bases at V and 5 bases at J, with 9 bases in the middle. CDR1 and CDR2 from the germline V gene are LGHNA and YSLEER. CDR3 loop: CASSQNRVTGELFF. The CDR3 nucleotides are TGCGCCAGCAGCCAAAACAGGGTTACCGGGGAGCTGTTTTTT.

The chain recombines TRBV5-4 with TRBJ1-1; possibly TRBD1 for D (6 bases). This CDR3 contains 16 residues. The germline V gene encodes CDR1 SGHNT and CDR2 YYREEE (reference sequence). CDR3 protein: CAGTVGADLMNTEAFF. In DNA form, the CDR3 reads TGTGCTGGTACGGTGGGGGCAGATTTAATGAACACTGAAGCTTTCTTT.

This clonotype was seen at least ten times. The chain is built from TRBV18 and TRBJ1-1; D not certain. V was pared by 3 bases and J by 0 bases, with 8 bases between. Germline V lookup: CDR1 KGHSH, CDR2 LQKENI. This CDR3 has 14 residues. CDR3 bases: TGTGCCAGCTCACCTAAGGGAATGAACACTGAAGCTTTCTTT. Residues: CASSPKGMNTEAFF.

This clonotype occurred many times. This chain links TRBV6-2 or TRBV6-3 with TRBJ1-1, with 9 bases that match TRBD1. Germline V CDR1 and CDR2: MNHEY, SVGEGT. The CDR3 totals 15 residues. The V segment lost 6 bases and the J segment 5 bases; nucleotides outside the gene matches: 10. CDR3 region: CASRRRTGAVTEAFF. CDR3 sequence (DNA): TGTGCCAGCAGGCGAAGGACAGGGGCGGTTACTGAAGCTTTCTTT.

The table lists this clonotype with many counts. The V and J genes are TRBV13 and TRBJ2-3, with D perhaps matching TRBD2 (6 bases). The V gene's germline CDR1 is PRHDT and CDR2 FYEKMQ (reference sequence). Trimming left V 5 bases short and J 1 base short, with 16 bases between. The CDR3 runs to 16 residues. CDR3 amino acids: CASSPPGRGRTDTQYF. DNA of the CDR3: TGTGCCAGCAGCCCCCCCGGGCGGGGACGCACAGATACGCAGTATTTT.